The 16 T cell receptor beta chains presented below share a single source sample, sequenced in a study of blood T cell repertoires in COVID-19. The data were produced by immunoSEQ multiplex PCR, yet TCRdb's version contains in-frame clones alone and is incomplete. The sample shows 200,000 to 250,000 clones, around 85% of them seen only once. The source material was PBMCs or T cells enriched from blood (not recorded which). Receptor source: a woman in her forties or fifties in a cohort exposed to, infected with or recovered from COVID-19 (not recorded which).

J is TRBJ1-4 and V is TRBV5-1, with 7 bases matching TRBD1. J was trimmed by 7 bases and V by 4 bases; bases with no gene match: 7. Germline assignment: CDR1 SGHRS and CDR2 YFSETQ. This CDR3 comprises 14 residues. The CDR3 sequence is CASSLDRVGEKLFF. The CDR3 DNA reads TGCGCCAGCAGCCTCGACAGGGTTGGTGAAAAACTGTTTTTT.

This chain links TRBV30 with TRBJ1-2, with 7 bases aligning to TRBD1. The V segment lost 3 bases and the J segment 7 bases; nucleotides outside the gene matches: 2. The CDR3 runs 11 residues. Per the germline V gene, CDR1 is GTSNPN and CDR2 is SVGIG (reference sequence). This CDR3 reads CAWSYRGGYTF. CDR3 DNA sequence: TGTGCCTGGAGCTACAGGGGTGGCTACACCTTC.

The rearrangement joins TRBV4-3 to TRBJ1-5, with 7 positions matching TRBD1. The junction had 3 bases not matched to a gene; V was cut back by 0 bases and J by 7 bases. CDR3 size: 14 residues. The V gene's germline CDR1 is LGHNA and CDR2 YSLEER. DNA of the CDR3: TGCGCCAGCAGCCAAGAAACAGGGGCCCAGCCCCAGCATTTT. Translated: CASSQETGAQPQHF.

The chain links TRBV5-1 to TRBJ2-3; D is uncertain. Germline lookup yields CDR1 SGHRS and CDR2 YFSETQ. Deletions cut 4 bases from V and 2 bases from J, with 14 bases between. The CDR3 consists of 15 residues. CDR3 sequence (DNA): TGCGCCAGCAGCAAAAGCGCCTCGCTCACAGATACGCAGTATTTT. It is translated as CASSKSASLTDTQYF.

The V and J genes are TRBV5-4 and TRBJ2-7; perhaps TRBD1 as D (5 bases). Germline loops: CDR1 SGHNT, CDR2 YYREEE (reference sequence). Trimming shortened V by 4 bases and J by 6 bases, and 11 bases separated the two germline ends. This CDR3 region has 12 residues. As DNA, the CDR3 is TGTGCCAGCAGCCCCGACAGTTTCGAGCAGTACTTC. Translated, it gives CASSPDSFEQYF. The full variable domain, rest sourced from reference TRBV5-4 and TRBJ2-7, is ETGVTQSPTHLIKTRGQQVTLRCSSQSGHNTVSWYQQALGQGPQFIFQYYREEENGRGNFPPRFSGLQFPNYSSELNVNALELDDSALYLCASSPDSFEQYFGPGTRLTVT.

The rearrangement joins TRBV15 to TRBJ2-7; the match to TRBD2 covers 13 bases. The CDR3 loop spans 17 amino acids. Looked up from germline, CDR1 is LNHNV and CDR2 is YYDKDF (reference sequence). The J segment lost 3 bases and the V segment lost 5 bases, leaving 10 bases of the junction unmatched. The CDR3 sequence is CATSSGTSGVLIYEQYF. The CDR3 nucleotides are TGTGCCACCAGCTCCGGGACTAGCGGGGTGTTAATCTACGAGCAGTACTTC.

V usage is TRBV5-1 and J usage is TRBJ1-5; D is uncertain. The CDR3 runs to 13 residues. The germline V and J ends were trimmed by 0 bases and 4 bases, with 5 bases remaining between them. CDR1 and CDR2 (germline): SGHRS, YFSETQ. CDR3 protein: CASSLELNQPQHF. The CDR3 DNA reads as TGCGCCAGCAGCTTGGAGCTAAATCAGCCCCAGCATTTT.

The V and J genes are TRBV7-2 and TRBJ2-5, with D possibly being TRBD2 (5 bases). The CDR3 has 12 residues. Per germline, CDR1 SGHTA and CDR2 FQGNSA. Trimming left V 2 bases short and J 7 bases short, with 8 bases between. The CDR3 loop is CASSLYRGTQYF. In nucleotides, the CDR3 is TGTGCCAGCAGCTTATACCGGGGGACCCAGTACTTC.

V usage is TRBV19 and J usage is TRBJ1-3; D call uncertain. V gave up 6 bases and J gave up 0 bases, with 9 bases separating them. From germline, CDR1 is LNHDA and CDR2 SQIVND (reference sequence). The CDR3 contains 14 residues. DNA of the CDR3: TGTGCCAGTAGGGACGGGAGCTCTGGAAACACCATATATTTT. This translates into CASRDGSSGNTIYF.

The V call is TRBV6-2 or TRBV6-3, the J call TRBJ2-7; 7 positions match TRBD1. Germline CDR1 is MNHEY and CDR2 is SVGEGT. V was clipped by 2 bases and J by 2 bases; unmatched bases: 6. The CDR3 length is 15 residues. The CDR3 reads CASSYTGTATYEQYF. Here the CDR3 DNA reads TGTGCCAGCAGTTACACCGGGACAGCAACCTACGAGCAGTACTTC.

The gene calls are TRBV10-3 and TRBJ1-1, with D unresolved. CDR1 is ENHRY and CDR2 is SYGVKD in the germline V gene. The CDR3 has 13 amino acids. V lost 1 base, J lost 4 bases, and 7 bases lay in between. CDR3 in amino acids: CAISEYLGTEAFF. The CDR3 coding sequence is TGTGCCATCAGTGAGTACCTAGGCACTGAAGCTTTCTTT.

The rearrangement links TRBV5-8 to TRBJ2-5; TRBD2 matches at 7 bases. The CDR3 sequence is 16 residues long. V trimming: 4 bases; J trimming: 0 bases; junction bases outside the gene matches: 9. The germline V gene encodes CDR1 SGHTS and CDR2 YDEGEE. The CDR3 reads CASSRGVAAYQETQYF. The DNA for the CDR3 is TGTGCCAGCAGCCGGGGGGTAGCGGCATACCAAGAGACCCAGTACTTC.

The V and J genes are TRBV7-2 and TRBJ2-2, with D maybe TRBD1 (5 bases). This CDR3 has 14 residues. The germline V gene encodes CDR1 SGHTA and CDR2 FQGNSA. Trimming stripped 6 bases from V and 5 bases from J, with 13 bases between. DNA for the CDR3: TGTGCCAGCAGTCAACAGGTGACTACCGGGGAGCTGTTTTTT. It yields the protein CASSQQVTTGELFF.

CDR3 DNA: TGTGCCAGCAAGGCAGGGAATGCCTACGAGCAGTACTTC. Translated: CASKAGNAYEQYF. The chain uses TRBV6-5 and TRBJ2-7, with a weak D call TRBD1 (5 bases). The CDR3 has 13 amino acids. From germline, CDR1 is MNHEY and CDR2 SVGAGI. Trimming took off 7 bases at V and 2 bases at J, with 12 bases between the two ends.

The J gene is TRBJ2-3, the V gene TRBV28; D remains unclear. Trimming stripped 2 bases from V and 5 bases from J, with 8 bases between. The CDR3 is 13 residues long. The germline gives CDR1 MDHEN, CDR2 SYDVKM. CDR3 amino acids: CASSLGLRDTQYF. CDR3 coding DNA: TGTGCCAGCAGTTTAGGCCTCAGAGATACGCAGTATTTT.

The rearrangement joins TRBV7-2 to TRBJ2-1, with 10 nucleotides matching TRBD2. Germline loops: CDR1 SGHTA, CDR2 FQGNSA. J lost 12 bases, V lost 5 bases, and 13 bases had no gene match. CDR3 length: 15 residues. The CDR3 bases are TGTGCCAGCAGCCCGACCCCTAGCGGGGGACTTACGCAGTTCTTC. This encodes CASSPTPSGGLTQFF.